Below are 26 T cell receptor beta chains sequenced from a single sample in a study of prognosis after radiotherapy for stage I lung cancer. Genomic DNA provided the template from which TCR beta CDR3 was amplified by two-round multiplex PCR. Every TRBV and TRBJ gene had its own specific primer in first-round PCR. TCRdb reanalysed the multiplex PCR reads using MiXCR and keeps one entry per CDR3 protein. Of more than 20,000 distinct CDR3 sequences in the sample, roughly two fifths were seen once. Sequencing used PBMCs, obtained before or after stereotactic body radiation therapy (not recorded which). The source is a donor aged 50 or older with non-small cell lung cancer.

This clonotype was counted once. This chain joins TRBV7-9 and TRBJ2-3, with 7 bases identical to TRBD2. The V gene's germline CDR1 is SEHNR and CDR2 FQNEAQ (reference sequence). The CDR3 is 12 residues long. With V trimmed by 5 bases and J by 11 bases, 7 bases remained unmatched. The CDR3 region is CASSRGRERQYF. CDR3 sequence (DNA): TGTGCCAGCAGCCGAGGGCGGGAGAGGCAGTATTTT. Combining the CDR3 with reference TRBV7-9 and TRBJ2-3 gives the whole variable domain DTGVSQNPRHKITKRGQNVTFRCDPISEHNRLYWYRQTLGQGPEFLTYFQNEAQLEKSRLLSDRFSAERPKGSFSTLEIQRTEQGDSAMYLCASSRGRERQYFGPGTRLTVL.

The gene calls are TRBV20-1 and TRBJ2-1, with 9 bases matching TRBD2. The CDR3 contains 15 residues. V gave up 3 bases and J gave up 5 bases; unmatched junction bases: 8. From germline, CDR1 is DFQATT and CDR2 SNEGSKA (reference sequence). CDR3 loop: CSARPVAGEDNEQFF. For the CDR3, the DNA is TGCAGTGCTAGGCCAGTAGCGGGAGAGGACAATGAGCAGTTCTTC.

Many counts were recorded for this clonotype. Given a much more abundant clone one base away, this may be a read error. Here the CDR3 DNA reads TGTGCCGGCATGCCGGGACAGCTAAGCGGCACAGATACGCAGTATTTT. This codes for CAGMPGQLSGTDTQYF. This chain links TRBV12-3 or TRBV12-4 with TRBJ2-3; 7 bases are a match to TRBD1. The CDR3 loop spans 16 amino acids. J lost 1 base, V lost 11 bases, and 15 bases had no gene match.

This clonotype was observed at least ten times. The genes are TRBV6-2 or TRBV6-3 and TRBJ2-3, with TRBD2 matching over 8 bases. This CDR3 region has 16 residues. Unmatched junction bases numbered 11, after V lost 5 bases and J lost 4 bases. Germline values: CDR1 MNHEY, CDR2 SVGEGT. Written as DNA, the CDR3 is TGTGCCAGCAGTCCTCGGCTTGCGGGAGGCGCAGATACGCAGTATTTT. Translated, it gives CASSPRLAGGADTQYF.

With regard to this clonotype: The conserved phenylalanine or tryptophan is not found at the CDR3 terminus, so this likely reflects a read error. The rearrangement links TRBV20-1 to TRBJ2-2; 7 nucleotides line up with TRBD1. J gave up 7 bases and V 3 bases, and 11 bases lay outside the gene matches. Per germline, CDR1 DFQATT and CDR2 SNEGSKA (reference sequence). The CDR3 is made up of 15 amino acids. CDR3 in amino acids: CSARQQGPSGGELFS. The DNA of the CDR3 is TGCAGTGCTAGGCAACAGGGGCCATCGGGCGGGGAGCTGTTTTCT.

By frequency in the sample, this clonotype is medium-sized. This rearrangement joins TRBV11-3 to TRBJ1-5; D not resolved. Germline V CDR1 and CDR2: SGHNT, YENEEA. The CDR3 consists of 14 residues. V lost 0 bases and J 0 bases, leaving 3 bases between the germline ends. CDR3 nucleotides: TGTGCCAGCAGCTTAGACGGTAGCAATCAGCCCCAGCATTTT. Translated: CASSLDGSNQPQHF.

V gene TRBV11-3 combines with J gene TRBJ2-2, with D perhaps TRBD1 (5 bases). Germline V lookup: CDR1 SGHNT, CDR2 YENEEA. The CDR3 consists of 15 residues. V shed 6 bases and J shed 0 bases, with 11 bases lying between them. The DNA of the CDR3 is TGTGCCAGCAGTAACCGACAGACGAACACCGGGGAGCTGTTTTTT. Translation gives CASSNRQTNTGELFF.

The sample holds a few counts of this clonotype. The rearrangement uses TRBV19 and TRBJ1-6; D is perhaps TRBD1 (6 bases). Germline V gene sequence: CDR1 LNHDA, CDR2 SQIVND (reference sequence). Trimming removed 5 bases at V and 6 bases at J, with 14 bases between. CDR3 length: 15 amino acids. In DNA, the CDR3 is TGTGCCAGTAGTTCTTCAGGGGCGGGTAATTCACCCCTCCACTTT. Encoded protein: CASSSSGAGNSPLHF. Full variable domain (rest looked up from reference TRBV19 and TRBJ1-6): DGGITQSPKYLFRKEGQNVTLSCEQNLNHDAMYWYRQDPGQGLRLIYYSQIVNDFQKGDIAEGYSVSREKKESFPLTVTSAQKNPTAFYLCASSSSGAGNSPLHFGNGTRLTVT.

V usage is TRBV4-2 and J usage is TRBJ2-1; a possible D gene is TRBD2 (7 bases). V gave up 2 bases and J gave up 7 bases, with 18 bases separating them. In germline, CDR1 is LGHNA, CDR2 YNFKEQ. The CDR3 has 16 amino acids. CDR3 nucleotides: TGTGCCAGCAGCCAAACCCACAGGGAGGGGTTGAATGAGCAGTTCTTC. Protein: CASSQTHREGLNEQFF.

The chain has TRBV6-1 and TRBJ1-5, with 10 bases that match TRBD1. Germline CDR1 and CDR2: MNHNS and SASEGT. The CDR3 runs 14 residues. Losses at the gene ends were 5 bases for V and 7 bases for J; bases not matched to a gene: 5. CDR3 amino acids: CASSQDRGSQPQHF. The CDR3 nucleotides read TGTGCCAGCAGTCAGGACAGGGGGAGCCAGCCCCAGCATTTT.

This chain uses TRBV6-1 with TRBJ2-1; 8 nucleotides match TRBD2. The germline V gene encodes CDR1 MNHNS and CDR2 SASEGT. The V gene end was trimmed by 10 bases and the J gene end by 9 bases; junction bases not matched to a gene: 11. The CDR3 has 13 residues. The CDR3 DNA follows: TGTGCCACCACCTGGACTAGCTCGGGTGAGCAGTTCTTC. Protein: CATTWTSSGEQFF.

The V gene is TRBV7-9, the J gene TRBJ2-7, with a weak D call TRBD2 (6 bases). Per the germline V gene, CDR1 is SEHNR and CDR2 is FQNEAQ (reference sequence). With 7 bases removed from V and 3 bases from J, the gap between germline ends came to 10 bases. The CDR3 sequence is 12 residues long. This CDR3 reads CASTSDYYEQYF. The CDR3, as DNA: TGTGCCAGCACTTCGGACTACTACGAGCAGTACTTC.

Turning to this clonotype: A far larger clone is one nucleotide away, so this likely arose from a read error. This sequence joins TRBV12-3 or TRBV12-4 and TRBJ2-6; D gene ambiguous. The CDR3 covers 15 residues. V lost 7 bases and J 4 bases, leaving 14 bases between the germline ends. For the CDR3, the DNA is TGTGCCAGCATTGTCGTTTCCCCGGGGGCCAACGTCCTGACTTTC. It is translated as CASIVVSPGANVLTF.

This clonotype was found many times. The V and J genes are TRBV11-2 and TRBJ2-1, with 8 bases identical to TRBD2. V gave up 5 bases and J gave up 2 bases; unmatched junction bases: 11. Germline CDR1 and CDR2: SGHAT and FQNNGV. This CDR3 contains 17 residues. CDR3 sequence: CASSRSTRAGAYNEQFF. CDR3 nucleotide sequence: TGTGCCAGCAGCCGGTCGACCCGAGCGGGAGCCTACAATGAGCAGTTCTTC.

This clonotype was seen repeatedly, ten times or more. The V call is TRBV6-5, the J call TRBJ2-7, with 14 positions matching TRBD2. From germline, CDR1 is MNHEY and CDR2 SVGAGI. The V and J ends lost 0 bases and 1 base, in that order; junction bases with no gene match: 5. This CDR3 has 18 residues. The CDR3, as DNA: TGTGCCAGCAGTTACTCGACTAGCGGGAGGGCCAGGTCCTACGAGCAGTACTTC. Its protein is CASSYSTSGRARSYEQYF.

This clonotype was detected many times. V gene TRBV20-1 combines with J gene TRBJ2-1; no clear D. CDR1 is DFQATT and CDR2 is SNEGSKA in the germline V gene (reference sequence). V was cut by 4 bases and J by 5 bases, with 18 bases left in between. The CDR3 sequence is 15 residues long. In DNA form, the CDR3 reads TGCAGTGCTATAGTTTCGGGCAGCCCGGACAATGAGCAGTTCTTC. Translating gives CSAIVSGSPDNEQFF.

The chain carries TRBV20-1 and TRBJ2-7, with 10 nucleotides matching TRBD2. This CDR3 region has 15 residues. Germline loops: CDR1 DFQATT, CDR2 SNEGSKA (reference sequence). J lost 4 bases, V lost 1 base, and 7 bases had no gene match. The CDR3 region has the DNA TGCAGTGCTAGAGGGTCTAGCGGGGGAGAGTACGAGCAGTACTTC. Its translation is CSARGSSGGEYEQYF.

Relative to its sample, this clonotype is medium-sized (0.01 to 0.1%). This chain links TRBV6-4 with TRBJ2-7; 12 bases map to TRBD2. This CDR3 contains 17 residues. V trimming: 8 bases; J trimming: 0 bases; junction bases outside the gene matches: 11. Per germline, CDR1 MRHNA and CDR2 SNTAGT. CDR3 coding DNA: TGTGCCAGCCACCGGGACAGGGGACTAGCGGGCTCCTACGAGCAGTACTTC. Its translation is CASHRDRGLAGSYEQYF.

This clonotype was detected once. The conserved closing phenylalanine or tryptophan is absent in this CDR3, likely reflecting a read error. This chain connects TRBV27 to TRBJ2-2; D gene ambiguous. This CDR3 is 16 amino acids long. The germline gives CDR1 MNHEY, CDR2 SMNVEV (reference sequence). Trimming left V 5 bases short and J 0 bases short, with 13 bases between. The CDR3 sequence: CASSPSAFANTGELFL. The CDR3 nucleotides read TGTGCCAGCAGTCCCTCGGCCTTCGCGAACACCGGGGAGCTGTTTCTT.

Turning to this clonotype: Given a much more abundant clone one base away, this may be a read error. As DNA, the CDR3 is TGTGCCAGCAGCTTGGGGGGGAGCATAGACACCTACGAGCAGTACTTC. Translation gives CASSLGGSIDTYEQYF. This chain uses TRBV5-5 with TRBJ2-7; the D gene could be TRBD1 or TRBD2 (5 bases each). V gave up 0 bases and J gave up 2 bases, with 15 bases separating them. The CDR3 covers 16 residues. Germline V gives CDR1 SGHKS, CDR2 YYEKEE (reference sequence).

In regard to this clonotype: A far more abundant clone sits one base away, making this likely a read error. The CDR3 DNA follows: TGTGCCAGCACCAGGGACAGGGAGCTCTATCAGCACCAGCATTTT. Encoded protein: CASTRDRELYQHQHF. V and J are TRBV11-3 and TRBJ1-5, with 9 bases identical to TRBD1. The germline V gene encodes CDR1 SGHNT and CDR2 YENEEA. The CDR3 loop spans 15 amino acids.

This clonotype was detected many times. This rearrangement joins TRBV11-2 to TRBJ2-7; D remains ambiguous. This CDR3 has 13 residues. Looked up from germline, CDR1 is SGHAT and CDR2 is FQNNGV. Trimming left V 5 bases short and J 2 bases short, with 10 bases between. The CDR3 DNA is TGTGCCAGCAGCCACGAATATACCTACGAGCAGTACTTC. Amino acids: CASSHEYTYEQYF. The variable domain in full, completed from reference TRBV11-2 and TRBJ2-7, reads EAGVAQSPRYKIIEKRQSVAFWCNPISGHATLYWYQQILGQGPKLLIQFQNNGVVDDSQLPKDRFSAERLKGVDSTLKIQPAKLEDSAVYLCASSHEYTYEQYFGPGTRLTVT.

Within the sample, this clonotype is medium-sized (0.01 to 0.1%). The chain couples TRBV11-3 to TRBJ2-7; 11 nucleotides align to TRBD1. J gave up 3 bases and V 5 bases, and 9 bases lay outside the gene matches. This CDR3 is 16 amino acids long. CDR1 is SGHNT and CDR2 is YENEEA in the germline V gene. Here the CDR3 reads CASSAWDRGSDYEQYF. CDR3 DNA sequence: TGTGCCAGCAGCGCCTGGGACAGGGGGTCCGACTACGAGCAGTACTTC.

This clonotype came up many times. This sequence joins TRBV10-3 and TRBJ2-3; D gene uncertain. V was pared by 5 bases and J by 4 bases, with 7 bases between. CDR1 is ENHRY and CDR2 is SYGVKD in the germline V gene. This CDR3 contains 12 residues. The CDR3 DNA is TGTGCCATCAGTCAGGACCCAGATACGCAGTATTTT. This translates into CAISQDPDTQYF.

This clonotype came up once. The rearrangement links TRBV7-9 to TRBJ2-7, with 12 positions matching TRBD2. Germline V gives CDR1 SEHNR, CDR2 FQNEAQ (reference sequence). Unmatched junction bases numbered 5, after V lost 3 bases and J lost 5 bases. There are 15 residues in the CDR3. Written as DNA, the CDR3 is TGTGCCAGCAGCTTCCCGACTAGCGGGAGCGACGAGCAGTACTTC. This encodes CASSFPTSGSDEQYF. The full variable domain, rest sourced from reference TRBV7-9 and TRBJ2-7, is DTGVSQNPRHKITKRGQNVTFRCDPISEHNRLYWYRQTLGQGPEFLTYFQNEAQLEKSRLLSDRFSAERPKGSFSTLEIQRTEQGDSAMYLCASSFPTSGSDEQYFGPGTRLTVT.

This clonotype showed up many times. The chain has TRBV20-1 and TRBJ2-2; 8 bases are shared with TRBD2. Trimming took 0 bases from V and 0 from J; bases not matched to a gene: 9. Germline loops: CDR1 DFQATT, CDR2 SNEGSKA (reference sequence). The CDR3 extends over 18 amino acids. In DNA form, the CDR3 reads TGCAGTGCTAGAGATCCGCACTCAGCGGGGGCGAACACCGGGGAGCTGTTTTTT. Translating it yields CSARDPHSAGANTGELFF.